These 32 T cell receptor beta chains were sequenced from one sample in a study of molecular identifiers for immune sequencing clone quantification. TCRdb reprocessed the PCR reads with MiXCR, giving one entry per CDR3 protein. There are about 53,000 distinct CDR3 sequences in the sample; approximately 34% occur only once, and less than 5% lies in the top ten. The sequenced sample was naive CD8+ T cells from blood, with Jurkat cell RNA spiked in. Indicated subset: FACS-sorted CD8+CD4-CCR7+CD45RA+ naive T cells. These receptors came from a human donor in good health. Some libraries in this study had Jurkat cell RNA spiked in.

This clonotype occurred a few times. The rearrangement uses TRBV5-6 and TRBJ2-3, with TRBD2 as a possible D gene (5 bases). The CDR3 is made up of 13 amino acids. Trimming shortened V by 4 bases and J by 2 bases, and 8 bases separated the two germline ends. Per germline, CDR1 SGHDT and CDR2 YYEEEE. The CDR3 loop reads CASSEGFTDTQYF. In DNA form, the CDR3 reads TGTGCCAGCAGCGAGGGTTTCACAGATACGCAGTATTTT.

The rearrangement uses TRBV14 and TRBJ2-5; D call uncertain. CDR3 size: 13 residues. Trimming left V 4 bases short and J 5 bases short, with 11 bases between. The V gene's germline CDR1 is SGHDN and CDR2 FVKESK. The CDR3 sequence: CASSRRVGETQYF. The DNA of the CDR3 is TGTGCCAGCAGCCGTCGGGTTGGCGAGACCCAGTACTTC.

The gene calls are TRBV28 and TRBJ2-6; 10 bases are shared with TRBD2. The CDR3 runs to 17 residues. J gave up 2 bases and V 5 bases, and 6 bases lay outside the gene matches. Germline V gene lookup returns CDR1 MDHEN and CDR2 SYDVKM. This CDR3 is CASSTSGNYAGANVLTF. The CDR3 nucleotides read TGTGCCAGCAGTACTAGCGGGAATTATGCTGGGGCCAACGTCCTGACTTTC.

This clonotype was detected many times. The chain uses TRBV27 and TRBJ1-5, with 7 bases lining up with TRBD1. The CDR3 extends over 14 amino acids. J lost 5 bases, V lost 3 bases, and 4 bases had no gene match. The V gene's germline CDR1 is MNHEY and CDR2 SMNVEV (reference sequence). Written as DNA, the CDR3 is TGTGCCAGCAGTTTGAGACAGGGCTATCAGCCCCAGCATTTT. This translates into CASSLRQGYQPQHF.

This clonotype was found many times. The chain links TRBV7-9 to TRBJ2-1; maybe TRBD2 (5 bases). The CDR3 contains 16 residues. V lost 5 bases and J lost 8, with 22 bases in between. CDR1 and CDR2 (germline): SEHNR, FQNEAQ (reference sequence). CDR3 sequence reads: CASSHPGMVRVHEQFF. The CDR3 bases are TGTGCCAGCAGCCACCCCGGGATGGTGCGGGTACATGAGCAGTTCTTC. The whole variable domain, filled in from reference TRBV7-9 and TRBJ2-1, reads DTGVSQNPRHKITKRGQNVTFRCDPISEHNRLYWYRQTLGQGPEFLTYFQNEAQLEKSRLLSDRFSAERPKGSFSTLEIQRTEQGDSAMYLCASSHPGMVRVHEQFFGPGTRLTVL.

CDR3 nucleotide sequence: TGTGCCAGTAACCTATACAGGGCCGGGGAGCTGTTTTTT. Protein product: CASNLYRAGELFF. The genes are TRBV19 and TRBJ2-2, with D possibly being TRBD1 (6 bases). The CDR3 totals 13 residues. CDR1 and CDR2 from the germline V gene are LNHDA and SQIVND (reference sequence). The germline V and J ends were trimmed by 7 bases and 6 bases, with 12 bases remaining between them.

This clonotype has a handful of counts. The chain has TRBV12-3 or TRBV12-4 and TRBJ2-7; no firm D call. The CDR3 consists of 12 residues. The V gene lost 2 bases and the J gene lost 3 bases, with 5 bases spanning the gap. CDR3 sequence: CASSLISYEQYF. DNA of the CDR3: TGTGCCAGCAGTTTAATCAGCTACGAGCAGTACTTC.

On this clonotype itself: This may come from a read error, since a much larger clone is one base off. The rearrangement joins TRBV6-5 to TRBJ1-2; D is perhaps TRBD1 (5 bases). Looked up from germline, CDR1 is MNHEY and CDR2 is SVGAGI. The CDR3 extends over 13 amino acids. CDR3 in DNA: TGTGCCAGCAGTTACTTTACAGGTCGAGGCTGCACCTTC. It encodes CASSYFTGRGCTF.

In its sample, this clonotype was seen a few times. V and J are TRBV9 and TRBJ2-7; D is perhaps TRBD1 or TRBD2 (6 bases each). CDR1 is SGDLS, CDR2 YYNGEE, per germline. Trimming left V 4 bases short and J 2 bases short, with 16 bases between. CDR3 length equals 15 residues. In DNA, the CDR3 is TGTGCCAGCAGCCTGGGGGGTGGACAGACCTACGAGCAGTACTTC. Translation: CASSLGGGQTYEQYF.

The CDR3 spells CSPPWGNLNYGYTF. DNA for the CDR3: TGCAGTCCTCCGTGGGGCAACCTTAACTATGGCTACACCTTC. The rearrangement links TRBV20-1 to TRBJ1-2, with a tentative D call TRBD1 (5 bases). The V gene lost 8 bases and the J gene lost 1 base, with 17 bases spanning the gap. CDR3 length: 14 residues. Germline lookup yields CDR1 DFQATT and CDR2 SNEGSKA (reference sequence).

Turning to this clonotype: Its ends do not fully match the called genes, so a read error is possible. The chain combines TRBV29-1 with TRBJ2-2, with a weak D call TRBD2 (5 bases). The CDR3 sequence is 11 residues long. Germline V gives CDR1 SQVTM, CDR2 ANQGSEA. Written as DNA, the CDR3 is TGCAGCGTTGACTTCACCGGGGAGCTGATTTTT. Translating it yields CSVDFTGELIF.

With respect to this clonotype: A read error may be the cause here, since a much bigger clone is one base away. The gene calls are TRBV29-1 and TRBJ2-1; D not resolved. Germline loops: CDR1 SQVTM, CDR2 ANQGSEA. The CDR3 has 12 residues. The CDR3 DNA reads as TGCAGCGCCGTTCGGCCCGCGGATGAGCGGTTCTTC. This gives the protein CSAVRPADERFF.

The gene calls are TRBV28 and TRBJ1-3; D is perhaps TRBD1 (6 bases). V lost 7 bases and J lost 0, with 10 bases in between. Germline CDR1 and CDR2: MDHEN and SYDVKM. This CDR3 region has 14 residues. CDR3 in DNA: TGTGCCAGCAAGGACAGTTCCTCTGGAAACACCATATATTTT. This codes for CASKDSSSGNTIYF.

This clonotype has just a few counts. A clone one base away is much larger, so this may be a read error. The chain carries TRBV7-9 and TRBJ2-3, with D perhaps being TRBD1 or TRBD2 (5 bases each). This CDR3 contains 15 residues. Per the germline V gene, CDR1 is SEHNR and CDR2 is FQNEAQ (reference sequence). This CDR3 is CASSSGRSSTETQYF. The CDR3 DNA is TGTGCCAGCAGTTCGGGACGGAGTAGCACAGAAACGCAGTATTTT.

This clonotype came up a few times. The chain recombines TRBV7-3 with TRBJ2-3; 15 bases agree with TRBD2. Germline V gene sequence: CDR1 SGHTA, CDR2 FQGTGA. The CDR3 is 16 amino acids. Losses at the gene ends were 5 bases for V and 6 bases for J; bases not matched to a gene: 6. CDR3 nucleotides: TGTGCCAGCAGCGCGGGACTAGCGGGAGGATTTGATACGCAGTATTTT. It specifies CASSAGLAGGFDTQYF.

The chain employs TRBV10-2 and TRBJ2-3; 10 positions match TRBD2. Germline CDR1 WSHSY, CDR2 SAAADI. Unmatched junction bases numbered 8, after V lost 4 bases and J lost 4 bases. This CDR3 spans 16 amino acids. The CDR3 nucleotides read TGCGCCAGCAGTGCCTACCTAGCGGGAGTGTCAGATACGCAGTATTTT. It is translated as CASSAYLAGVSDTQYF.

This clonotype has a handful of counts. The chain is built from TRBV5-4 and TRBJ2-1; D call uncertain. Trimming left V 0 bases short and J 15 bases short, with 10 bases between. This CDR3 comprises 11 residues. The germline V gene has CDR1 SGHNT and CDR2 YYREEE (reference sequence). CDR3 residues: CASSLGAHSFF. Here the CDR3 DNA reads TGTGCCAGCAGCTTGGGGGCCCACTCGTTCTTC.

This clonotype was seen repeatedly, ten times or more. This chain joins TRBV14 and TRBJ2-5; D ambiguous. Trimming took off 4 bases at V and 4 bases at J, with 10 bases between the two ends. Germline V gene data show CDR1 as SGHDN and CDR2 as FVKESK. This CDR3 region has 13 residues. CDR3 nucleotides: TGTGCCAGCAGCCGTTGGGGTGGAGAGACCCAGTACTTC. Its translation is CASSRWGGETQYF.

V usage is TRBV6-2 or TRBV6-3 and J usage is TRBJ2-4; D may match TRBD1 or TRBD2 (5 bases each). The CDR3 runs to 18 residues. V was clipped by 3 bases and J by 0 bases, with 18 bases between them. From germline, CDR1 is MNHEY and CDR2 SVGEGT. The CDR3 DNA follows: TGTGCCAGCAGTTATATTTGGGACCGAGGACTAGCCAAAAACATTCAGTACTTC. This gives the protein CASSYIWDRGLAKNIQYF.

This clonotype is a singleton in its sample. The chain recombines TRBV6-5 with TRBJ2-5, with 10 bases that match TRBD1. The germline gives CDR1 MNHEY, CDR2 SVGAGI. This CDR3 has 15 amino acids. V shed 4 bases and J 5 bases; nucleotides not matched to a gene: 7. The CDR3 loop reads CASSSSTGGGETQYF. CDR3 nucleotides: TGTGCCAGCAGTTCCTCGACAGGGGGCGGGGAGACCCAGTACTTC.

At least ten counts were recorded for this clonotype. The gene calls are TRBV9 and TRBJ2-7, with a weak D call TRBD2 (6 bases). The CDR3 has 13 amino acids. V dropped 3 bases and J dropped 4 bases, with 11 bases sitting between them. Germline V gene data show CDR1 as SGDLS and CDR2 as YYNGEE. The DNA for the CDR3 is TGTGCCAGCAGCGCGGGACTGGGGTACGAGCAGTACTTC. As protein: CASSAGLGYEQYF.

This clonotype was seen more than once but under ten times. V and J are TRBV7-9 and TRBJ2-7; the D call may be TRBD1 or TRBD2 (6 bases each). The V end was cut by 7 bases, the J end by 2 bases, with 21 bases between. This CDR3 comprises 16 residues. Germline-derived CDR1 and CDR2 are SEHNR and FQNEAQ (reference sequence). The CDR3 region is CASTSIQGGVPYEQYF. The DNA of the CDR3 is TGTGCCAGCACCTCCATACAGGGAGGTGTCCCCTACGAGCAGTACTTC. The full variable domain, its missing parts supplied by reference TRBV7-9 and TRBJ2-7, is DTGVSQNPRHKITKRGQNVTFRCDPISEHNRLYWYRQTLGQGPEFLTYFQNEAQLEKSRLLSDRFSAERPKGSFSTLEIQRTEQGDSAMYLCASTSIQGGVPYEQYFGPGTRLTVT.

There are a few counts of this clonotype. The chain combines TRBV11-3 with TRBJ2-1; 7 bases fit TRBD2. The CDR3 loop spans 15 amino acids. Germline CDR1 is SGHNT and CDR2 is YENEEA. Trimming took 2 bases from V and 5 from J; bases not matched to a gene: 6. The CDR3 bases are TGTGCCAGCAGCTTAAGGCTAGCGGAAAACAATGAGCAGTTCTTC. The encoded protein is CASSLRLAENNEQFF.

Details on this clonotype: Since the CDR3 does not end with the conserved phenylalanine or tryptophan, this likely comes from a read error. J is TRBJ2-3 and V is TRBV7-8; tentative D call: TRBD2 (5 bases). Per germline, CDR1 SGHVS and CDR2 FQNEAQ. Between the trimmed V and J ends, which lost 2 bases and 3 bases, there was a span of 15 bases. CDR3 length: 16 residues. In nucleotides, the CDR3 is TGTGCCAGCAGCTTATACCCGGGATCGGGGACAGATACGCAGTATCTT. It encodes CASSLYPGSGTDTQYL.

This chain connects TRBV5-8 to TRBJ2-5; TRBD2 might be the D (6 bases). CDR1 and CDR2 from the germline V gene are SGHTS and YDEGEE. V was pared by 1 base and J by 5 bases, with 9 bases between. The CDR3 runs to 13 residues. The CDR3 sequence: CASSLLGGETQYF. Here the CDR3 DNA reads TGTGCCAGCAGCTTGCTGGGAGGTGAGACCCAGTACTTC.

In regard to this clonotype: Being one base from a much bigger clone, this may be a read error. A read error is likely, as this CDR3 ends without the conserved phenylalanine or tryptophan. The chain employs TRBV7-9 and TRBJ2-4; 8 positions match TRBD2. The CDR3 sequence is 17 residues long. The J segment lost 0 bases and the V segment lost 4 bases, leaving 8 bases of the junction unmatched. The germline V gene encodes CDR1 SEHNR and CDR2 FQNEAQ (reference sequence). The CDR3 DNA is TGTGCCAGCAGCTCAGCGGGAGATTTATTAGCCAAAAACATTCAGTACTAC. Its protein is CASSSAGDLLAKNIQYY.

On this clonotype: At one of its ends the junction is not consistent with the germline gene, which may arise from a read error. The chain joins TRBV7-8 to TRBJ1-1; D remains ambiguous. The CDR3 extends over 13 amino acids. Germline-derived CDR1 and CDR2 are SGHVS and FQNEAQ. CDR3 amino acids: CASSLGQSGEAIF. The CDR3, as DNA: TGTGCCAGCAGCTTAGGTCAATCAGGAGAAGCTATCTTT.

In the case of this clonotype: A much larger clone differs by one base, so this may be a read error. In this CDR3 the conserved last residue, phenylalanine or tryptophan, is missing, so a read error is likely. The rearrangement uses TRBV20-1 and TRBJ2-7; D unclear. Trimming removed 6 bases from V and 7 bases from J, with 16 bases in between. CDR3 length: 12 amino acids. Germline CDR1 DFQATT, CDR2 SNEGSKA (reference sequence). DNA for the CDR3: TGCAGTGCCCCGCCGGCGTTGGGGGAGCAGTACTAC. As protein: CSAPPALGEQYY.

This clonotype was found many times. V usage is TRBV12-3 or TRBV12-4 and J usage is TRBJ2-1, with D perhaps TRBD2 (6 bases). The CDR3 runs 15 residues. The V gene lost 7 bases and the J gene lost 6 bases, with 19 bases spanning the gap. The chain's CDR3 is CASTPWPGSTNEQFF. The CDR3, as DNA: TGTGCCAGCACCCCCTGGCCCGGGAGTACCAATGAGCAGTTCTTC.

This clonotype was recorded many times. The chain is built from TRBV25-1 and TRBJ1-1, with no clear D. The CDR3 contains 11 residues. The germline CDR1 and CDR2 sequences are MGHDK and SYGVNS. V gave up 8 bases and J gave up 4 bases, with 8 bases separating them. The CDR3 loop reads CASAMGTEAFF. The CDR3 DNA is TGTGCCAGCGCGATGGGCACTGAAGCTTTCTTT.

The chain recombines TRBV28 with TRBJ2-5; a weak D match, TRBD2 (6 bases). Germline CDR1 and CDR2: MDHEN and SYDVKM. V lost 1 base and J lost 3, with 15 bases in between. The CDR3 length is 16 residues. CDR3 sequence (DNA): TGTGCCAGCAGTTTATTTCTGCGGGGCAGGGAAGAGACCCAGTACTTC. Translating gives CASSLFLRGREETQYF.

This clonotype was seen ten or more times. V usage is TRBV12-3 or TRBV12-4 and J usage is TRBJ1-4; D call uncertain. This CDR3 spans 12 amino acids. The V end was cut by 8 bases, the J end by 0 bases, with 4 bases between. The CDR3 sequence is CASAATNEKLFF. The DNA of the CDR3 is TGTGCCAGCGCAGCAACTAATGAAAAACTGTTTTTT.